A single TCR beta chain is shown here with its context. Its antigen is currently not known. Base qualities are not recorded, but no much larger clone differs from it by a single base. From each donor, a single peripheral blood sample of 100 to 150 mL on average was drawn into heparinised tubes. Naive, central memory, regulatory and stem cell-like memory CD4+ T cells were sorted on a BD FACSAria II using a panel including CD45RO, CCR7, CD25, CD127, CD95 and CD27. Purity was above 98% for every sorted population. Right away, PBMCs were isolated by Lymphoprep density gradient centrifugation and were stained directly, with no culture step. So that batch effects would be minimized, each experiment stained and sorted samples in pairs, pairing one healthy donor with one patient. The entire amount of isolated RNA was reverse transcribed using the High Capacity cDNA Reverse Transcription Kit, so the sequenced TCRB transcripts were expressed ones. Deep immunoSEQ sequencing was applied to naive, central memory and regulatory T cell samples, giving an average of around 3.4 million total reads per sample. After sorted cells were lysed in RLT buffer, RNA was extracted with DNase-treated RNeasy Micro or Mini kits, with the choice depending on cell number. Each cell subset was processed separately to prevent cross-contamination, with patient and healthy donor samples processed together. TCRB sequences were amplified from cDNA with the immunoSEQ multiplex PCR, producing 87-bp fragments spanning the CDR3 region. The amplicons were sequenced using the Illumina HiSeq platform. From the authors' description of their analysis: Synthetic template baselines were used to correct PCR bias computationally, reads within Hamming distance 2 were collapsed together, and singletons that could not be merged were discarded. Reads were aligned against IMGT to assign V, D and J genes, CDR3 length and insertions or deletions at six rearrangement sites. Within each subset, clonotype counts were normalized to sorted cell number, and only after that were true diversity and Gini coefficients computed with the tcR R package. The overlap coefficient, calculated on TCRB nucleotide sequences, was used to measure repertoire sharing. Held by TCRdb, this immuneACCESS table contains in-frame sequences only and omits some clones. Under half of the omission traces to an unresolved V gene where checked; the cause of the rest is unknown. That table furnishes V, J and clone size, whereas the DNA furnished D and trimming. The sample data list approximately 170,000 clones, and about 9.1% of these were observed just once. Around 2.5% of the sample is taken by the ten largest.

The data were taken from a study of beta chain features in type 1 diabetes (dated 2018 in TCRdb). Looking at the study overall: Patients and healthy donors did not differ in mean age, gender distribution, total cell number or subset yield. A total of roughly 98,000,000 sorted cells were examined across all samples, and RNA yield correlated strongly with the number of cells per subset. The study compared TCRB repertoires of sorted circulating CD4+ T cell subsets between recently diagnosed type 1 diabetes patients and matched healthy donors. Naive and central memory subsets were obtained from all 30 or so donors, but regulatory and stem cell-like memory subsets were isolated from only 8 patients and roughly 8 healthy donors.

The full study reports these points: Sequencing cDNA rather than genomic DNA could over-represent highly expressing activated cells, although activation and CD3 levels did not differ between groups. Shorter templates might be favored by PCR, yet because patient and control samples were amplified and corrected together, any such skew would affect both groups equally. Type 1 diabetes patients showed a moderate but significant shortening of TCRB CDR3 length in all four CD4+ subsets. Naive, central memory and regulatory TCRB repertoires appeared to be more alike among patients than among healthy donors. Because small numbers of individuals were included in the HLA sub-analyses, any influence of HLA type on TCRB rearrangement was left unresolved. At VDJ recombination sites, type 1 diabetes patients had fewer insertions and more deleted nucleotides, which implies abnormalities in thymic rearrangement.

The sequence was obtained from a young woman in good health. The sequenced sample was central memory CD4+ T cells from blood.

This receptor carries the CDR3 CASSFRGEQFF. The bases read TGTGCCAGCAGCTTCCGAGGCGAGCAGTTCTTC. The rearranged chain carries TRBV7-2 and TRBJ2-1; the D gene cannot be resolved reliably. The CDR3, cysteine through phenylalanine, is 11 amino acids long. The read is trimmed to its CDR3 DNA, 33 bases read in frame from base 1. Via the germline V gene, CDR1 is SGHTA and CDR2 FQGNSA. V loses 3 bases of germline sequence and J loses 10 bases, and the interval between the two ends is 7 bases.